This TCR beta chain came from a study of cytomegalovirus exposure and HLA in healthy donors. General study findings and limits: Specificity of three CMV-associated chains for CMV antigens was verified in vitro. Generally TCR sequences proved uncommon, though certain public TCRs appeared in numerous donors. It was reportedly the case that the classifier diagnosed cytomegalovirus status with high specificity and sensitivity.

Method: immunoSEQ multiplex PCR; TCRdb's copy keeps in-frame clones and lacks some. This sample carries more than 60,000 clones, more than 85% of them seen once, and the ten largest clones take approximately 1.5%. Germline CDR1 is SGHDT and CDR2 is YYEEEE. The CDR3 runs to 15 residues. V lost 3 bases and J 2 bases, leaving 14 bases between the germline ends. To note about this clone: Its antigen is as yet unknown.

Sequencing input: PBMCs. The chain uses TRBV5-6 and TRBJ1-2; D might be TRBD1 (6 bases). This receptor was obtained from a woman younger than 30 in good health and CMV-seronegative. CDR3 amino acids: CASSSLKQGNYGYTF. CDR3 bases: TGTGCCAGCAGCTCCCTAAAGCAGGGGAACTATGGCTACACCTTC.